Each of the 20 T cell receptor beta chains below was sequenced from the same sample in a study of blood T cell repertoires in COVID-19. TCRdb keeps only in-frame clones here, not all; method: immunoSEQ multiplex PCR. The sample records 50,000 to 60,000 clones, 75% to 85% being singletons. What was sequenced was peripheral blood. These receptors were obtained from a man aged 35-49 years with acute or convalescent COVID-19.

As concerns this clone: This CDR3 is also generated by other DNA sequences in the sample. The CDR3: CATRGQKNTEAFF. As DNA, the CDR3 is TGTGCCACCAGGGGACAGAAAAACACTGAAGCTTTCTTT. The chain joins TRBV24-1 to TRBJ1-1; TRBD1 agrees at 7 bases. CDR1 is KGHDR, CDR2 SFDVKD, per germline. The CDR3 consists of 13 residues. V lost 7 bases and J lost 2; bases outside the gene matches: 3.

The chain is built from TRBV24-1 and TRBJ1-2; tentative D call: TRBD1 (6 bases). This CDR3 comprises 13 residues. Per the germline V gene, CDR1 is KGHDR and CDR2 is SFDVKD. V was pared by 4 bases and J by 8 bases, with 13 bases between. CDR3 sequence reads: CATSEEQGGGYTF. DNA of the CDR3: TGTGCCACCAGTGAGGAACAGGGTGGCGGCTACACCTTC.

The J gene is TRBJ2-2, the V gene TRBV19, with 7 bases lining up with TRBD1. This CDR3 is 15 amino acids long. The V gene end was trimmed by 8 bases and the J gene end by 2 bases; junction bases not matched to a gene: 8. Germline V gene lookup returns CDR1 LNHDA and CDR2 SQIVND (reference sequence). CDR3 sequence reads: CASQPGQINTGELFF. The CDR3 DNA reads as TGTGCCAGTCAACCGGGACAGATTAACACCGGGGAGCTGTTTTTT. The full variable domain, in which reference TRBV19 and TRBJ2-2 provide the parts outside the CDR3, is DGGITQSPKYLFRKEGQNVTLSCEQNLNHDAMYWYRQDPGQGLRLIYYSQIVNDFQKGDIAEGYSVSREKKESFPLTVTSAQKNPTAFYLCASQPGQINTGELFFGEGSRLTVL.

The chain links TRBV7-2 to TRBJ2-2, with 10 bases fitting TRBD1. J gave up 4 bases and V 5 bases, and 7 bases lay outside the gene matches. CDR1 is SGHTA, CDR2 FQGNSA, per germline. This CDR3 comprises 16 residues. CDR3 in DNA: TGTGCCAGCAGCACGAGACAGGGGGCGAGCACCGGGGAGCTGTTTTTT. Translated: CASSTRQGASTGELFF.

The CDR3, as DNA: TGTGCCAGCAGTGAATCGCCAGGCGGGCCTGGGGCCAACGTCCTGACTTTC. It codes for CASSESPGGPGANVLTF. This chain uses TRBV25-1 with TRBJ2-6; D is possibly TRBD2 (5 bases). The CDR3 runs 17 residues. Germline V gene sequence: CDR1 MGHDK, CDR2 SYGVNS. The germline V and J ends were trimmed by 1 base and 2 bases, with 12 bases remaining between them.

This chain uses TRBV19 with TRBJ1-2; D is ambiguous. Per the germline V gene, CDR1 is LNHDA and CDR2 is SQIVND (reference sequence). Trimming shortened V by 7 bases and J by 7 bases, and 13 bases separated the two germline ends. CDR3 length: 12 amino acids. The CDR3 loop reads CASNRWSSGYTF. CDR3 nucleotides: TGTGCCAGTAATCGGTGGTCGAGTGGCTACACCTTC.

A few counts support this clone. The rearrangement joins TRBV18 to TRBJ1-6, with D perhaps TRBD1 (6 bases). V gave up 4 bases and J gave up 7 bases, with 11 bases separating them. This CDR3 comprises 14 residues. The germline V gene encodes CDR1 KGHSH and CDR2 LQKENI. The CDR3 protein is CASSQDRKNSPLHF. As DNA, the CDR3 is TGTGCCAGCTCACAGGACAGAAAGAATTCACCCCTCCACTTT.

The chain has TRBV2 and TRBJ1-6; D unclear. CDR1 is SNHLY, CDR2 FYNNEI, per germline. CDR3 length equals 12 residues. The germline V and J ends were trimmed by 6 bases and 9 bases, with 9 bases remaining between them. CDR3 residues: CASRRHISPLHF. The CDR3 nucleotides read TGTGCCAGCAGAAGACATATTTCACCCCTCCACTTT.

This rearrangement joins TRBV3-1 (or the pseudogene TRBV3-2) to TRBJ1-1, with TRBD1 matching 11 bases. The germline V gene has CDR1 LGHDT and CDR2 YNNKEL (reference sequence). Losses at the gene ends were 1 base for V and 5 bases for J; bases not matched to a gene: 6. The CDR3 has 16 residues. This chain's CDR3 is CASSQGGQGAKTEAFF. In DNA, the CDR3 is TGTGCCAGCAGCCAAGGCGGACAGGGGGCAAAGACTGAAGCTTTCTTT.

The chain couples TRBV2 to TRBJ1-4, with unresolved D. The ends were cut back, 5 bases at V and 8 bases at J, with 15 bases in the middle. The CDR3 has 14 residues. Germline V gene sequence: CDR1 SNHLY, CDR2 FYNNEI. The CDR3 sequence is CASSPRGLGEKLFF. The CDR3 DNA follows: TGTGCCAGCAGTCCCCGAGGCCTCGGGGAAAAACTGTTTTTT.

This chain uses TRBV4-2 with TRBJ2-1, with TRBD2 as a possible D gene (6 bases). The CDR3 totals 16 residues. In germline, CDR1 is LGHNA, CDR2 YNFKEQ. The V end lost 0 bases, the J end lost 5 bases, and 14 bases lay between the germline ends. This CDR3 reads CASSQDRRVVNNEQFF. As DNA, the CDR3 is TGTGCCAGCAGCCAAGATCGGAGGGTGGTAAACAATGAGCAGTTCTTC.

The chain recombines TRBV24-1 with TRBJ1-1; no reliable D call. The germline gives CDR1 KGHDR, CDR2 SFDVKD. Trimming removed 4 bases from V and 6 bases from J, with 11 bases in between. The CDR3 runs 13 residues. The CDR3 nucleotides are TGTGCCACCAGTGACCCGAGGGCAGCTGAAGCTTTCTTT. Translated, it gives CATSDPRAAEAFF.

This clone was seen just once. The J gene is TRBJ2-5, the V gene TRBV10-2, with 9 nucleotides matching TRBD1. V dropped 8 bases and J dropped 4; count of bases not matched to a gene: 14. CDR1 WSHSY and CDR2 SAAADI come from the germline V gene. The CDR3 is made up of 16 amino acids. CDR3 amino acids: CASSNRGRVQGETQYF. The CDR3 DNA reads as TGCGCCAGCTCCAACAGGGGGCGAGTACAAGGAGAGACCCAGTACTTC.

This clone was counted a few times. The V and J genes are TRBV18 and TRBJ2-1; 10 nucleotides align to TRBD1. The V gene's germline CDR1 is KGHSH and CDR2 LQKENI. Germline trimming cut 7 bases from V and 7 bases from J; bases unmatched to any gene: 7. This CDR3 contains 14 residues. CDR3 residues: CASLRQGAENEQFF. For the CDR3, the DNA is TGTGCCAGCTTACGACAGGGGGCGGAAAATGAGCAGTTCTTC.

The chain uses TRBV4-1 and TRBJ2-4; D remains unclear. The CDR3 runs to 17 residues. Looked up from germline, CDR1 is MGHRA and CDR2 is YSYEKL. With 0 bases removed from V and 0 bases from J, the gap between germline ends came to 12 bases. In nucleotides, the CDR3 is TGCGCCAGCAGCCAAGAATGGGCGAATCTAGCCAAAAACATTCAGTACTTC. It encodes CASSQEWANLAKNIQYF.

This chain uses TRBV6-2 or TRBV6-3 with TRBJ2-1; no firm D call. Per the germline V gene, CDR1 is MNHEY and CDR2 is SVGEGT. The CDR3 consists of 12 residues. V lost 2 bases to trimming and J lost 6 bases, with 5 bases between them. The CDR3: CASSYTGNEQFF. CDR3 DNA: TGTGCCAGCAGTTACACGGGCAATGAGCAGTTCTTC.

The V and J genes are TRBV9 and TRBJ1-4; 12 bases map to TRBD1. The germline gives CDR1 SGDLS, CDR2 YYNGEE. This CDR3 comprises 15 residues. V gave up 0 bases and J gave up 12 bases; unmatched junction bases: 6. The CDR3 sequence: CASSVAPGQGAELFF. The DNA for the CDR3 is TGTGCCAGCAGCGTAGCACCGGGACAGGGGGCAGAACTGTTTTTT.

A single count supports this clone. This chain connects TRBV5-1 to TRBJ2-5, with 7 bases identical to TRBD2. V gave up 2 bases and J gave up 0 bases; unmatched junction bases: 4. Germline lookup yields CDR1 SGHRS and CDR2 YFSETQ. This CDR3 has 15 residues. CDR3 DNA: TGCGCCAGCAGCTTAAGCGGGACCTACCAAGAGACCCAGTACTTC. Residues: CASSLSGTYQETQYF.

The V and J genes are TRBV29-1 and TRBJ2-3; weak D call: TRBD1 (6 bases). The ends were cut back, 6 bases at V and 1 base at J, with 14 bases in the middle. The CDR3 is 14 amino acids. The germline V gene has CDR1 SQVTM and CDR2 ANQGSEA. The CDR3 bases are TGCAGCGTCTCCGCTCCAGGGGGCACAGATACGCAGTATTTT. Translating gives CSVSAPGGTDTQYF.

The chain links TRBV3-1 (or the pseudogene TRBV3-2) to TRBJ1-2, with 11 bases matching TRBD1. The CDR3 is made up of 15 amino acids. The germline gives CDR1 LGHDT, CDR2 YNNKEL (reference sequence). V lost 4 bases to trimming and J lost 4 bases; unmatched junction nucleotides: 5. The CDR3 loop is CASSRWTGGVYGYTF. The CDR3, as DNA: TGTGCCAGCAGCCGGTGGACAGGGGGCGTCTATGGCTACACCTTC.